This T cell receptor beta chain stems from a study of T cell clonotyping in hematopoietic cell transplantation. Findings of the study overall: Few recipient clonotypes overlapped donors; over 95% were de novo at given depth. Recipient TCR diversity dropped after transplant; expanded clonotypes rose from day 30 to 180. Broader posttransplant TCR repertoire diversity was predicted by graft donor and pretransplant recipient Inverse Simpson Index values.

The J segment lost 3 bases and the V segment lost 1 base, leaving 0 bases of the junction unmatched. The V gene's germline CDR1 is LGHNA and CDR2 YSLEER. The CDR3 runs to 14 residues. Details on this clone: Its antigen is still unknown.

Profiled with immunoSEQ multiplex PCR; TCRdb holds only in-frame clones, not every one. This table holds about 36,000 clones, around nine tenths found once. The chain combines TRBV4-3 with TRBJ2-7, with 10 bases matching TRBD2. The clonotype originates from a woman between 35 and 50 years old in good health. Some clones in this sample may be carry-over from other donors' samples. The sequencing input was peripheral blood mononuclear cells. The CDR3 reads CASSQGLAGYEQYF. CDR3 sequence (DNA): TGCGCCAGCAGCCAAGGACTAGCGGGCTACGAGCAGTACTTC.